These 32 T cell receptor beta chains share one sample of origin, sequenced in a study of OX40 agonist ivuxolimab in advanced cancers. Clones were sequenced by immunoSEQ multiplex PCR, and TCRdb holds only the in-frame ones, with some missing. In the table there are some 100,000 clones, approximately 89% of which are singletons. The sample consisted of CD4+ or CD8+ T cells sorted from blood, taken in a trial of the OX40 agonist ivuxolimab. The receptors originated from an adult with an advanced solid tumor such as melanoma, head and neck, liver or kidney cancer.

CDR3 DNA: TGTGCCAGCAGCTACCGGACAGGGGGGTCGAACACTGAAGCTTTCTTT. Encoded protein: CASSYRTGGSNTEAFF. The chain uses TRBV7-8 and TRBJ1-1, with TRBD1 matching over 10 bases. Unmatched junction bases numbered 6, after V lost 4 bases and J lost 1 base. The CDR3 is made up of 16 amino acids. Germline V gives CDR1 SGHVS, CDR2 FQNEAQ.

The rearrangement links TRBV19 to TRBJ1-2; D unclear. The CDR3 is 17 amino acids. CDR1 is LNHDA and CDR2 is SQIVND in the germline V gene (reference sequence). Trimming pared 5 bases from V and 2 bases from J, leaving 21 bases between. The CDR3 protein is CASSSITPDEPNYGYTF. CDR3 nucleotides: TGTGCCAGTAGTTCAATAACACCGGACGAACCCAACTATGGCTACACCTTC.

The V call is TRBV6-5, the J call TRBJ1-5; D unclear. Germline V gene sequence: CDR1 MNHEY, CDR2 SVGAGI. This CDR3 spans 13 amino acids. V lost 2 bases and J lost 6, with 8 bases in between. This CDR3 is CASSYNGRQPQHF. As DNA, the CDR3 is TGTGCCAGCAGTTACAACGGCCGTCAGCCCCAGCATTTT.

This chain uses TRBV6-1 with TRBJ2-7; 10 bases map to TRBD1. J was trimmed by 5 bases and V by 11 bases; bases with no gene match: 12. The CDR3 covers 14 residues. Germline V gene data show CDR1 as MNHNS and CDR2 as SASEGT. CDR3 loop: CASNSRDRGNEQYF. CDR3 DNA sequence: TGTGCCTCCAATTCCCGGGACAGGGGCAACGAGCAGTACTTC.

This sequence joins TRBV29-1 and TRBJ2-5, with D perhaps matching TRBD1 (5 bases). The germline V gene encodes CDR1 SQVTM and CDR2 ANQGSEA. CDR3 length: 13 residues. With 6 bases removed from V and 4 bases from J, the gap between germline ends came to 15 bases. This CDR3 reads CSVFGTGGETQYF. CDR3 nucleotide sequence: TGCAGCGTCTTTGGCACAGGCGGAGAGACCCAGTACTTC.

The chain uses TRBV9 and TRBJ1-1; the match to TRBD1 covers 7 bases. Per germline, CDR1 SGDLS and CDR2 YYNGEE. The CDR3 is 17 amino acids. Germline trimming cut 2 bases from V and 5 bases from J; bases unmatched to any gene: 15. The CDR3 sequence is CASSVGIGRDSRTEAFF. CDR3 DNA: TGTGCCAGCAGCGTTGGGATCGGCCGGGACAGTAGAACTGAAGCTTTCTTT.

Here the CDR3 DNA reads TGTGCCAGCAGTCGAGGACCGAACACTGAAGCTTTCTTT. The encoded protein is CASSRGPNTEAFF. V usage is TRBV7-6 and J usage is TRBJ1-1; D is unclear. There are 13 residues in the CDR3. V lost 6 bases and J 1 base, leaving 9 bases between the germline ends. Germline values: CDR1 SGHVS, CDR2 FNYEAQ.

V is TRBV6-5 and J is TRBJ2-3; 15 bases are a match to TRBD2. Looked up from germline, CDR1 is MNHEY and CDR2 is SVGAGI. The CDR3 is 15 amino acids. The V segment lost 6 bases and the J segment 11 bases; nucleotides outside the gene matches: 9. CDR3 loop: CASSSGLAGGAGQYF. The CDR3 bases are TGTGCCAGCAGCTCCGGACTAGCGGGAGGGGCTGGGCAGTATTTT.

V and J are TRBV28 and TRBJ2-2; D is undetermined. Per the germline V gene, CDR1 is MDHEN and CDR2 is SYDVKM. CDR3 length: 13 residues. Trimming cost V 3 bases and J 5 bases, with 7 bases left between them. CDR3 DNA sequence: TGTGCCAGCAGTTTCGGGTGGACCGGGGAGCTGTTTTTT. It yields the protein CASSFGWTGELFF.

This chain connects TRBV19 to TRBJ2-2; unclear D gene. The CDR3 length is 15 residues. Germline-derived CDR1 and CDR2 are LNHDA and SQIVND (reference sequence). Trimming pared 3 bases from V and 0 bases from J, leaving 8 bases between. The CDR3 is CASSMGPANTGELFF. CDR3 in DNA: TGTGCCAGTAGTATGGGCCCCGCGAACACCGGGGAGCTGTTTTTT.

The sample holds one count of this clone. The rearrangement joins TRBV28 to TRBJ1-1; D gene uncertain. The germline V gene has CDR1 MDHEN and CDR2 SYDVKM. CDR3 length equals 11 residues. For the CDR3, the DNA is TGTGTTTGCTTTCAAAACACTGAAGCTTTCTTT. Encoded protein: CVCFQNTEAFF.

This clone was observed a few times. V gene TRBV7-6 combines with J gene TRBJ2-3; D may match TRBD1 or TRBD2 (6 bases each). Trimming took 1 base from V and 5 from J, leaving 10 bases between them. The CDR3 is 14 amino acids. Germline-derived CDR1 and CDR2 are SGHVS and FNYEAQ. The CDR3 sequence is CASSLEGGRDTQYF. The CDR3 nucleotides read TGTGCCAGCAGCTTAGAGGGGGGTAGAGATACGCAGTATTTT.

A single count supports this clone. This rearrangement joins TRBV5-4 to TRBJ1-6; 7 bases match TRBD1. The CDR3 loop spans 15 amino acids. J gave up 0 bases and V 4 bases, and 1 base lay outside the gene matches. From germline, CDR1 is SGHNT and CDR2 YYREEE (reference sequence). This CDR3 is CASSRDSSYNSPLHF. The CDR3 coding sequence is TGTGCCAGCAGCAGGGACAGCTCCTATAATTCACCCCTCCACTTT. The full variable domain, completed using reference TRBV5-4 and TRBJ1-6, is ETGVTQSPTHLIKTRGQQVTLRCSSQSGHNTVSWYQQALGQGPQFIFQYYREEENGRGNFPPRFSGLQFPNYSSELNVNALELDDSALYLCASSRDSSYNSPLHFGNGTRLTVT.

The J gene is TRBJ2-7, the V gene TRBV12-5; D is unresolved. There are 12 residues in the CDR3. Between the trimmed V and J ends, which lost 7 bases and 2 bases, there was a span of 9 bases. Germline CDR1 and CDR2: LGHNT and FRNRAP. The CDR3 bases are TGTGCTAGTGCCCCGGATCCCTACGAGCAGTACTTC. Translation: CASAPDPYEQYF.

This clone has more than one count but fewer than ten. The rearrangement uses TRBV21-1 and TRBJ1-6. TRBV21-1 is marked as a pseudogene. The CDR3 is 15 amino acids. The CDR3 sequence is CASSKAGVYNSPLHF. Written as DNA, the CDR3 is TGTGCCAGCAGCAAAGCTGGGGTCTATAATTCACCCCTCCACTTT.

This clone has a handful of counts. The chain links TRBV19 to TRBJ2-5; TRBD2 aligns across 7 bases. V trimming: 3 bases; J trimming: 9 bases; junction bases outside the gene matches: 13. The CDR3 is 15 residues long. Germline CDR1 reads LNHDA; CDR2 reads SQIVND (reference sequence). This CDR3 reads CASSILAGAPGAQYF. The CDR3 nucleotides are TGTGCCAGTAGTATCCTTGCGGGAGCGCCCGGGGCCCAGTACTTC.

As DNA, the CDR3 is TGTGCCATCAGGCCTGGGACTAGCGGAAGTATATCCACCGGGGAGCTGTTTTTT. Translating it yields CAIRPGTSGSISTGELFF. The rearrangement links TRBV10-3 to TRBJ2-2; 11 nucleotides agree with TRBD2. The V gene's germline CDR1 is ENHRY and CDR2 SYGVKD. The CDR3 totals 18 residues. The V and J ends lost 6 bases and 4 bases, in that order; junction bases with no gene match: 13.

V gene TRBV4-2 combines with J gene TRBJ1-1; D perhaps matches TRBD1 (6 bases). This CDR3 has 15 residues. The V gene lost 2 bases and the J gene lost 1 base, with 11 bases spanning the gap. Germline V lookup: CDR1 LGHNA, CDR2 YNFKEQ. The CDR3 DNA follows: TGTGCCAGCAGCCAATACGGGGGCCGGAACACTGAAGCTTTCTTT. Translation gives CASSQYGGRNTEAFF.

V gene TRBV11-2 combines with J gene TRBJ2-5; TRBD2 matches 12 bases. The J segment lost 1 base and the V segment lost 1 base, leaving 4 bases of the junction unmatched. Germline assignment: CDR1 SGHAT and CDR2 FQNNGV. The CDR3 extends over 17 amino acids. CDR3 amino acids: CASSLGLAGGFQETQYF. The CDR3 nucleotides read TGTGCCAGCAGCTTAGGTCTAGCGGGGGGGTTCCAAGAGACCCAGTACTTC.

The chain is built from TRBV6-6 and TRBJ1-5; no clear D. The CDR3 loop spans 12 amino acids. Per the germline V gene, CDR1 is MNHNY and CDR2 is SVGAGI (reference sequence). V was shortened by 7 bases and J by 3 bases, with 7 bases between the two germline ends. The CDR3 loop reads CASKGINQPQHF. CDR3 coding DNA: TGTGCCAGCAAGGGAATCAATCAGCCCCAGCATTTT.

This sequence joins TRBV7-8 and TRBJ2-3; D is uncertain. V was cut by 2 bases and J by 3 bases, with 9 bases left in between. Germline values: CDR1 SGHVS, CDR2 FQNEAQ. The CDR3 spans 14 residues. The CDR3 nucleotides are TGTGCCAGCAGCTTAATCCCCGGGACAGATACGCAGTATTTT. Translating it yields CASSLIPGTDTQYF.

The V and J genes are TRBV9 and TRBJ1-4; 8 bases agree with TRBD1. The V gene end was trimmed by 0 bases and the J gene end by 6 bases; junction bases not matched to a gene: 10. CDR3 length equals 17 residues. The germline V gene has CDR1 SGDLS and CDR2 YYNGEE. As DNA, the CDR3 is TGTGCCAGCAGCGTAGATGCGACAGGGGCATTTCATGAAAAACTGTTTTTT. Its protein product is CASSVDATGAFHEKLFF.

The gene calls are TRBV7-9 and TRBJ2-3; D gene unclear. Per the germline V gene, CDR1 is SEHNR and CDR2 is FQNEAQ (reference sequence). Between the trimmed V and J ends, which lost 2 bases and 1 base, there was a span of 13 bases. This CDR3 spans 16 amino acids. In nucleotides, the CDR3 is TGTGCCAGCAGCTTATTTCTGCGGCCCGGCACAGATACGCAGTATTTT. Amino acids: CASSLFLRPGTDTQYF.

V and J are TRBV5-1 and TRBJ2-7; possibly TRBD2 for D (6 bases). The CDR3 is made up of 15 amino acids. V was pared by 0 bases and J by 1 base, with 11 bases between. Germline values: CDR1 SGHRS, CDR2 YFSETQ. The CDR3, as DNA: TGCGCCAGCAGCTTGGGCGGGATCCCATCCTACGAGCAGTACTTC. It specifies CASSLGGIPSYEQYF.

The chain is built from TRBV18 and TRBJ2-2, with D unclear. The CDR3 extends over 12 amino acids. V lost 3 bases and J lost 8, with 7 bases in between. Germline CDR1 and CDR2: KGHSH and LQKENI. CDR3 in amino acids: CASSPGTGELFF. CDR3 nucleotides: TGTGCCAGCTCACCGGGTACAGGGGAGCTGTTTTTT. Together with reference TRBV18 and TRBJ2-2, the CDR3 gives the full variable domain: NAGVMQNPRHLVRRRGQEARLRCSPMKGHSHVYWYRQLPEEGLKFMVYLQKENIIDESGMPKERFSAEFPKEGPSILRIQQVVRGDSAAYFCASSPGTGELFFGEGSRLTVL.

This clone has a single count. CDR3 region: CASSHQSTGPRWGTGELFF. The CDR3 region has the DNA TGCGCCAGCAGCCACCAATCGACAGGGCCCCGTTGGGGCACCGGGGAGCTGTTTTTT. The V and J genes are TRBV4-1 and TRBJ2-2, with 7 bases fitting TRBD1. Germline V lookup: CDR1 MGHRA, CDR2 YSYEKL. The V segment lost 3 bases and the J segment 4 bases; nucleotides outside the gene matches: 17. This CDR3 comprises 19 residues.

This clone was seen a single time. The V gene is TRBV5-1, the J gene TRBJ1-2, with TRBD1 identical over 8 bases. Germline CDR1 reads SGHRS; CDR2 reads YFSETQ. This CDR3 contains 14 residues. V was pared by 4 bases and J by 5 bases, with 7 bases of the junction left unmatched. CDR3 residues: CASSLSGQAYGYTF. The CDR3 region has the DNA TGCGCCAGCAGCCTATCGGGACAGGCGTATGGCTACACCTTC.

The chain carries TRBV28 and TRBJ1-2, with 7 nucleotides matching TRBD1. The germline V gene encodes CDR1 MDHEN and CDR2 SYDVKM. The CDR3 covers 13 residues. V shed 7 bases, J shed 7 bases, and the junction held 9 bases outside the gene matches. This CDR3 is CASTLQGRSGYTF. The DNA of the CDR3 is TGTGCCAGCACGTTACAGGGGAGGTCTGGCTACACCTTC.

The chain links TRBV6-1 to TRBJ2-3, with a tentative D call TRBD2 (6 bases). Trimming removed 2 bases at V and 5 bases at J, with 20 bases between. This CDR3 is 17 amino acids long. Germline V lookup: CDR1 MNHNS, CDR2 SASEGT. CDR3 coding DNA: TGTGCCAGCAGTGAAACCGGGGGATGGGGGGTTGGAGATACGCAGTATTTT. It specifies CASSETGGWGVGDTQYF.

J is TRBJ2-7 and V is TRBV11-2, with TRBD2 as a possible D gene (5 bases). Germline CDR1 SGHAT, CDR2 FQNNGV. Trimming cost V 0 bases and J 3 bases, with 9 bases left between them. The CDR3 has 14 amino acids. The CDR3 loop reads CASSLDPAGYEQYF. CDR3 nucleotide sequence: TGTGCCAGCAGCTTAGATCCCGCGGGCTACGAGCAGTACTTC.

The CDR3 spells CAVATGTGQNSPLHF. In nucleotides, the CDR3 is TGTGCTGTTGCCACCGGGACAGGGCAAAATTCACCCCTCCACTTT. V gene TRBV30 combines with J gene TRBJ1-6, with 9 positions matching TRBD1. This CDR3 spans 15 amino acids. CDR1 GTSNPN and CDR2 SVGIG come from the germline V gene (reference sequence).

This clone has only one observation. The CDR3 DNA sequence: TGTGCCAGCAGCCTACTAGTCGGGACAGGGAACACCGGGGAGCTGTTTTTT. Translating it yields CASSLLVGTGNTGELFF. This chain joins TRBV14 and TRBJ2-2; 8 bases agree with TRBD1. After removal of 4 bases from V and 1 base from J, the junction contained 8 bases not matched to a gene. Germline loops: CDR1 SGHDN, CDR2 FVKESK. The CDR3 is made up of 17 amino acids.